This T cell receptor beta chain was identified during a study of T cell repertoires in cytomegalovirus infection. The wider study: Public signatures in TCR beta pointed to CMV infection and matching HLA type. Whole-study findings and limits: CMV-specific TCR beta clonotypes restricted by HLA-C were the ones dominating the ex vivo response.

Of note for this clonotype: Antigen: not known. This clone may be a read error of a much larger clone one base away.

TCRdb independently ran MiXCR on the reads; one entry per CDR3 protein. The data contain 150,000 to 200,000 distinct CDR3 sequences, roughly 30% of them singletons. Source material: PBMCs. This sequence was found in a human donor in good health (CMV status not recorded). Some clones in this sample may be carry-over from other donors' samples.

CDR3 in amino acids: CASSFVLSAPLHF. CDR3 DNA: TGTGCCAGCAGCTTCGTACTGTCCGCACCCCTCCACTTT. The genes are TRBV7-2 and TRBJ1-6, with D unclear. The CDR3 length is 13 residues. V lost 3 bases and J 11 bases, leaving 11 bases between the germline ends. The germline gives CDR1 SGHTA, CDR2 FQGNSA.